This T cell receptor beta chain is drawn from a study of T cells after yellow fever vaccination. TCRdb used MiXCR to reprocess the 5' RACE reads, holding one entry per CDR3 protein. The data contain hundreds of thousands of distinct CDR3 sequences, roughly 12% of them singletons. Germline CDR1 reads SGHAT; CDR2 reads FQNNGV. V was pared by 5 bases and J by 2 bases, with 12 bases of the junction left unmatched. This CDR3 is built from 18 residues. This clonotype was picked up a small number of times. Here the sequenced sample was PBMCs, taken on the day of the yellow fever booster vaccination. The receptor's source is a man aged 25-40 years who received the YFV17D yellow fever vaccine. This sequence joins TRBV11-2 and TRBJ1-2, with 12 bases identical to TRBD1. The CDR3 nucleotides are TGTGCCAGCAGCCCGCGGGCCGGGACAGGGGGCTCCAACTATGGCTACACCTTC. This gives the protein CASSPRAGTGGSNYGYTF.